This passage covers 27 T cell receptor beta chains from one sample sequenced in a study of response to subunit inactivated influenza vaccine. TCRdb re-derived calls from the RT-PCR reads in MiXCR, one entry per CDR3 protein. The profile covers about 520,000 distinct CDR3 sequences, with approximately 7.3% appearing a single time and around 13% taken by the ten largest. The starting material was PBMCs from blood, obtained about 24 months after vaccination. The receptor source for this set is a man in his fifties or sixties who received an inactivated influenza vaccine.

The chain uses TRBV6-2 or TRBV6-3 and TRBJ2-7, with TRBD1 identical over 8 bases. CDR3 size: 14 residues. The V and J ends lost 5 bases and 2 bases, in that order; junction bases with no gene match: 5. The germline V gene has CDR1 MNHEY and CDR2 SVGEGT. The CDR3 DNA reads TGTGCCAGCAGTGGGACAGGAGGGACCTACGAGCAGTACTTC. The encoded protein is CASSGTGGTYEQYF.

This clonotype was picked up a small number of times. The chain carries TRBV18 and TRBJ2-1; TRBD1 might be the D (5 bases). V lost 3 bases and J lost 4, with 28 bases in between. The germline gives CDR1 KGHSH, CDR2 LQKENI. The CDR3 totals 20 residues. The CDR3 DNA reads TGTGCCAGCTCACCGACACCAGGGTTCGATCCCCAAAACCTATACAATGAGCAGTTCTTC. Its translation is CASSPTPGFDPQNLYNEQFF.

This clonotype has more than one count but fewer than ten. This chain joins TRBV6-2 or TRBV6-3 and TRBJ2-6, with D maybe TRBD1 (5 bases). Germline-derived CDR1 and CDR2 are MNHEY and SVGEGT. The CDR3 length is 14 residues. V was pared by 6 bases and J by 10 bases, with 16 bases between. The CDR3 region has the DNA TGTGCCAGCAGCCGGACGACAGATGCGAACGTCCTGACTTTC. Protein product: CASSRTTDANVLTF.

The chain recombines TRBV25-1 with TRBJ2-5; 8 nucleotides align to TRBD2. This CDR3 is built from 17 residues. V lost 1 base, J lost 0 bases, and 7 bases stayed unmatched. In germline, CDR1 is MGHDK, CDR2 SYGVNS. CDR3 nucleotide sequence: TGTGCCAGCAGTGAATCGGGGGGGACTCCGTACCAAGAGACCCAGTACTTC. Amino acid sequence: CASSESGGTPYQETQYF.

There are a few counts of this clonotype. The chain is built from TRBV6-2 or TRBV6-3 and TRBJ2-1, with D perhaps matching TRBD1 or TRBD2 (5 bases each). The germline V gene has CDR1 MNHEY and CDR2 SVGEGT. Trimming removed 0 bases at V and 9 bases at J, with 15 bases between. This CDR3 is 15 amino acids long. CDR3 coding DNA: TGTGCCAGCAGTTACTCTCGCGCTCTTGGGGGTGAGCAGTTCTTC. Amino acids: CASSYSRALGGEQFF.

There are a few counts of this clonotype. The chain links TRBV9 to TRBJ2-7; 8 bases map to TRBD1. There are 15 residues in the CDR3. V gave up 2 bases and J gave up 4 bases; unmatched junction bases: 8. Germline lookup yields CDR1 SGDLS and CDR2 YYNGEE. CDR3 sequence reads: CASSVGQARVYEQYF. In nucleotides, the CDR3 is TGTGCCAGCAGCGTGGGACAGGCCAGGGTGTACGAGCAGTACTTC.

This clonotype was detected a few times. The rearrangement uses TRBV6-2 or TRBV6-3 and TRBJ2-1, with D perhaps TRBD1 (5 bases). This CDR3 has 14 residues. CDR1 is MNHEY and CDR2 is SVGEGT in the germline V gene. The ends were cut back, 2 bases at V and 5 bases at J, with 10 bases in the middle. Here the CDR3 reads CASSYRQGHNEQFF. The CDR3 DNA reads TGTGCCAGCAGTTACCGTCAGGGTCACAATGAGCAGTTCTTC.

This clonotype has a handful of counts. J is TRBJ2-7 and V is TRBV6-1, with 14 bases aligning to TRBD2. The germline V gene encodes CDR1 MNHNS and CDR2 SASEGT. CDR3 length: 16 amino acids. Germline trimming cut 6 bases from V and 7 bases from J; bases unmatched to any gene: 11. The CDR3 loop reads CASRTGTSGSGWEQYF. As DNA, the CDR3 is TGTGCCAGCAGAACCGGGACTAGCGGGAGCGGCTGGGAGCAGTACTTC.

This clonotype was counted only a few times. This rearrangement joins TRBV12-3 or TRBV12-4 to TRBJ2-5; 11 bases are shared with TRBD1. The V and J ends lost 5 bases and 4 bases, in that order; junction bases with no gene match: 3. The CDR3 has 14 amino acids. CDR3 sequence: CASSPGQGVETQYF. The CDR3 coding sequence is TGTGCCAGCAGTCCGGGACAGGGGGTAGAGACCCAGTACTTC.

This clonotype came up many times. The V call is TRBV4-2, the J call TRBJ2-1; 7 nucleotides align to TRBD1. Germline CDR1 and CDR2: LGHNA and YNFKEQ. The CDR3 runs to 13 residues. The V segment lost 3 bases and the J segment 9 bases; nucleotides outside the gene matches: 5. The CDR3 region has the DNA TGTGCCAGCAGCCACTCAGGGGGTGGTGAGCAGTTCTTC. It encodes CASSHSGGGEQFF.

This clonotype was seen more than once but under ten times. The genes are TRBV20-1 and TRBJ2-1, with TRBD2 matching 12 bases. The germline gives CDR1 DFQATT, CDR2 SNEGSKA (reference sequence). The CDR3 runs to 16 residues. J lost 7 bases, V lost 1 base, and 8 bases had no gene match. The CDR3 DNA reads TGCAGTGCTAGAGCGGGACTAGCGGGCATGAAGAATGAGCAGTTCTTC. It is translated as CSARAGLAGMKNEQFF.

The chain joins TRBV10-3 to TRBJ2-4; TRBD1 agrees at 9 bases. Germline V gene lookup returns CDR1 ENHRY and CDR2 SYGVKD. CDR3 size: 15 residues. Germline trimming cut 8 bases from V and 0 bases from J; bases unmatched to any gene: 5. Written as DNA, the CDR3 is TGTGCCATCTCCGGGACAGGGCTAGCCAAAAACATTCAGTACTTC. Amino acids: CAISGTGLAKNIQYF.

This clonotype was observed a handful of times. This chain joins TRBV6-5 and TRBJ2-1; no firm D call. V gave up 1 base and J gave up 7 bases, with 2 bases separating them. The length of the CDR3 is 11 residues. CDR1 and CDR2 (germline): MNHEY, SVGAGI. The CDR3 here is CASSYWNEQFF. Written as DNA, the CDR3 is TGTGCCAGCAGTTACTGGAATGAGCAGTTCTTC.

This clonotype was seen many times. This rearrangement joins TRBV20-1 to TRBJ2-1; 7 bases are shared with TRBD2. The CDR3 is 14 amino acids. CDR1 and CDR2 (germline): DFQATT, SNEGSKA (reference sequence). Trimming cost V 3 bases and J 3 bases; bases outside gene matches: 5. The CDR3 sequence is CSASTLAVYNEQFF. CDR3 nucleotides: TGCAGTGCTAGCACGCTAGCGGTCTACAATGAGCAGTTCTTC.

The chain employs TRBV6-5 and TRBJ1-6, with 7 bases matching TRBD1. The CDR3 sequence is 15 residues long. Germline V lookup: CDR1 MNHEY, CDR2 SVGAGI. Trimming at V came to 0 bases and at J to 10 bases, leaving 6 bases not matched to a gene. The CDR3 loop is CASSYSDRMNSPLHF. The CDR3 region has the DNA TGTGCCAGCAGTTACTCGGACAGGATGAACTCACCCCTCCACTTT.

This clonotype came up a few times. The chain employs TRBV18 and TRBJ2-5, with a possible D match to TRBD1 (5 bases). The germline CDR1 and CDR2 sequences are KGHSH and LQKENI. CDR3 length equals 16 residues. Trimming removed 0 bases at V and 1 base at J, with 12 bases between. CDR3 sequence reads: CASSPPSGNVQETQYF. DNA of the CDR3: TGTGCCAGCTCACCACCGTCAGGGAACGTCCAAGAGACCCAGTACTTC.

The chain has TRBV12-3 or TRBV12-4 and TRBJ2-1, with TRBD1 matching over 9 bases. With V trimmed by 5 bases and J by 7 bases, 9 bases remained unmatched. The CDR3 consists of 15 residues. Here the CDR3 DNA reads TGTGCCAGCAGTCCGGGGACAGGGTGGGATAATGAGCAGTTCTTC. Encoded protein: CASSPGTGWDNEQFF.

The chain links TRBV7-2 to TRBJ2-5; TRBD2 aligns across 10 bases. V lost 5 bases, J lost 5 bases, and 11 bases stayed unmatched. The germline V gene has CDR1 SGHTA and CDR2 FQGNSA. The CDR3 is 16 residues long. CDR3 protein: CASSRNLAGVGETQYF. DNA for the CDR3: TGTGCCAGCAGCCGGAACCTAGCGGGGGTAGGGGAGACCCAGTACTTC.

This clonotype appeared a few times. This rearrangement joins TRBV20-1 to TRBJ1-4; a weak D match, TRBD1 (6 bases). The CDR3 contains 16 residues. CDR1 DFQATT and CDR2 SNEGSKA come from the germline V gene (reference sequence). V was shortened by 6 bases and J by 0 bases, with 17 bases between the two germline ends. This CDR3 reads CSAAGGRPATNEKLFF. CDR3 bases: TGCAGTGCCGCGGGGGGGCGGCCTGCAACTAATGAAAAACTGTTTTTT.

This clonotype has only a few counts. V is TRBV20-1 and J is TRBJ2-7; D remains ambiguous. V lost 5 bases and J lost 2, with 10 bases in between. Germline V gene data show CDR1 as DFQATT and CDR2 as SNEGSKA (reference sequence). The CDR3 runs to 12 residues. CDR3 nucleotide sequence: TGCAGTGCTCGAACTCCGGCCTACGAGCAGTACTTC. Translating it yields CSARTPAYEQYF.

CDR3 coding DNA: TGTGGGGCGGGCACCCTGAACACTGAAGCTTTCTTT. This encodes CGAGTLNTEAFF. This chain links TRBV10-3 with TRBJ1-1; D gene uncertain. Germline V lookup: CDR1 ENHRY, CDR2 SYGVKD. The CDR3 has 12 residues.

This clonotype was counted ten times or more. The chain combines TRBV3-1 with TRBJ2-2, with a possible D match to TRBD1 (6 bases). The CDR3 has 15 amino acids. V lost 4 bases, J lost 1 base, and 10 bases lay in between. Germline CDR1 is LGHDT and CDR2 is YNNKEL (reference sequence). CDR3: CASSPRDMNTGELFF. The CDR3 DNA follows: TGTGCCAGCAGCCCCCGGGACATGAACACCGGGGAGCTGTTTTTT.

The V and J genes are TRBV11-3 and TRBJ2-7; D might be TRBD2 (5 bases). This CDR3 region has 13 residues. V was clipped by 6 bases and J by 6 bases, with 15 bases between them. The germline gives CDR1 SGHNT, CDR2 YENEEA. The CDR3 protein is CASSHKESGEQYF. For the CDR3, the DNA is TGTGCCAGCAGTCACAAAGAGAGCGGCGAGCAGTACTTC.

The chain links TRBV20-1 to TRBJ2-7; D is uncertain. V lost 3 bases, J lost 0 bases, and 3 bases lay in between. The CDR3 sequence is 11 residues long. The germline CDR1 and CDR2 sequences are DFQATT and SNEGSKA (reference sequence). The CDR3 bases are TGCAGTGCTAGGAACTCCTACGAGCAGTACTTC. The encoded protein is CSARNSYEQYF.

This chain connects TRBV18 to TRBJ1-2, with a tentative D call TRBD1 (5 bases). The ends were cut back, 6 bases at V and 0 bases at J, with 14 bases in the middle. The V gene's germline CDR1 is KGHSH and CDR2 LQKENI. The CDR3 runs to 15 residues. CDR3 amino acids: CASSPTGDPNYGYTF. CDR3 sequence (DNA): TGTGCCAGCTCCCCAACAGGAGACCCTAACTATGGCTACACCTTC.

At least ten counts were recorded for this clonotype. This chain uses TRBV4-1 with TRBJ2-3; tentatively, D is TRBD2 (6 bases). The CDR3 runs to 17 residues. The V end lost 5 bases, the J end lost 2 bases, and 20 bases lay between the germline ends. Germline loops: CDR1 MGHRA, CDR2 YSYEKL. CDR3 residues: CASSTRSRGDLTDTQYF. The CDR3 DNA reads TGCGCCAGCAGCACCCGAAGCCGCGGGGACCTCACAGATACGCAGTATTTT.

V and J are TRBV16 and TRBJ1-1; D is possibly TRBD1 (5 bases). The V end was cut by 5 bases, the J end by 0 bases, with 13 bases between. Germline V CDR1 and CDR2: KGHSY, FQNENV. This CDR3 comprises 15 residues. CDR3 nucleotide sequence: TGTGCCAGCAGCTCCGACAGTTCACTGAACACTGAAGCTTTCTTT. Residues: CASSSDSSLNTEAFF.